This entry lists 22 T cell receptor beta chains sequenced from one sample in a study of blood T cell repertoires in COVID-19. Using immunoSEQ multiplex PCR, the repertoire was profiled, and TCRdb retains in-frame clones only, with some absent. This sample carries approximately 63,000 clones, 70% to 85% of them seen once, and the ten largest clones take 4.5% to 7%. Sequenced material: peripheral blood. All receptors come from a woman aged 70-85 years with acute or convalescent COVID-19.

This rearrangement joins TRBV5-1 to TRBJ2-1; 9 bases line up with TRBD2. Unmatched junction bases numbered 8, after V lost 2 bases and J lost 5 bases. From germline, CDR1 is SGHRS and CDR2 YFSETQ. CDR3 length equals 16 residues. Written as DNA, the CDR3 is TGCGCCAGCAGCTTAACGAGCGGGGGGTTAAACAATGAGCAGTTCTTC. Protein: CASSLTSGGLNNEQFF.

The chain carries TRBV2 and TRBJ1-4; D perhaps matches TRBD1 (5 bases). Germline lookup yields CDR1 SNHLY and CDR2 FYNNEI. With 5 bases removed from V and 0 bases from J, the gap between germline ends came to 13 bases. The CDR3 is made up of 16 amino acids. CDR3 loop: CASSTDRMTTNEKLFF. CDR3 sequence (DNA): TGTGCCAGCAGTACTGACAGAATGACAACTAATGAAAAACTGTTTTTT.

CDR3: CASSYLEGAQNQPQHF. Here the CDR3 DNA reads TGTGCCAGCAGTTACCTGGAGGGGGCGCAGAATCAGCCCCAGCATTTT. The V call is TRBV6-5, the J call TRBJ1-5; 7 positions match TRBD1. V lost 2 bases and J lost 4; bases outside the gene matches: 8. There are 16 residues in the CDR3. Germline V CDR1 and CDR2: MNHEY, SVGAGI.

The rearrangement links TRBV5-6 to TRBJ2-1; 9 bases are a match to TRBD2. CDR1 is SGHDT, CDR2 YYEEEE, per germline. V dropped 4 bases and J dropped 5; count of bases not matched to a gene: 7. The CDR3 spans 15 residues. CDR3 protein: CASSAGGGAHNEQFF. CDR3 DNA: TGTGCCAGCAGCGCGGGCGGGGGGGCGCACAATGAGCAGTTCTTC.

This chain joins TRBV3-1 (or the pseudogene TRBV3-2) and TRBJ2-3; TRBD2 might be the D (7 bases). The CDR3 sequence is 16 residues long. V was pared by 0 bases and J by 6 bases, with 16 bases between. From germline, CDR1 is LGHDT and CDR2 YNNKEL (reference sequence). Here the CDR3 reads CASSQDTGGSYDTQYF. CDR3 DNA sequence: TGTGCCAGCAGCCAAGATACGGGGGGCTCATACGATACGCAGTATTTT.

CDR3 sequence: CASSRNGQNYGYTF. The CDR3 nucleotides read TGTGCCAGCAGCAGAAATGGACAGAACTATGGCTACACCTTC. The chain uses TRBV2 and TRBJ1-2; a weak D match, TRBD1 (6 bases). This CDR3 has 14 residues. Germline V CDR1 and CDR2: SNHLY, FYNNEI. V gave up 6 bases and J gave up 2 bases, with 13 bases separating them.

The chain carries TRBV2 and TRBJ1-3; D possibly corresponds to TRBD1 (6 bases). This CDR3 spans 14 amino acids. Trimming removed 8 bases at V and 0 bases at J, with 11 bases between. Germline V lookup: CDR1 SNHLY, CDR2 FYNNEI. The CDR3 DNA reads as TGTGCCAGCGGGGGACATTACTCTGGAAACACCATATATTTT. Protein product: CASGGHYSGNTIYF.

The J gene is TRBJ1-1, the V gene TRBV6-5, with D possibly being TRBD1 (5 bases). This CDR3 is built from 15 residues. Germline loops: CDR1 MNHEY, CDR2 SVGAGI. V lost 6 bases, J lost 0 bases, and 14 bases lay in between. The DNA for the CDR3 is TGTGCCAGCAGGCCTCTGGGGGGGATGAACACTGAAGCTTTCTTT. Protein: CASRPLGGMNTEAFF.

The rearrangement uses TRBV7-8 and TRBJ2-1; the D gene is possibly TRBD1 (6 bases). Trimming removed 2 bases from V and 3 bases from J, with 11 bases in between. This CDR3 contains 15 residues. Germline values: CDR1 SGHVS, CDR2 FQNEAQ. The CDR3 loop reads CASSLSSQGYNEQFF. The CDR3 DNA reads as TGTGCCAGCAGCTTAAGTTCACAGGGCTACAATGAGCAGTTCTTC.

CDR3 amino acids: CASSFGAGGEQYF. CDR3 DNA: TGTGCCAGCAGTTTTGGGGCAGGGGGCGAGCAGTACTTC. The gene calls are TRBV12-3 or TRBV12-4 and TRBJ2-7; 7 positions match TRBD1. Unmatched junction bases numbered 5, after V lost 3 bases and J lost 6 bases. The CDR3 sequence is 13 residues long.

The chain recombines TRBV9 with TRBJ2-3; 11 bases fit TRBD2. Unmatched junction bases numbered 9, after V lost 5 bases and J lost 4 bases. Per the germline V gene, CDR1 is SGDLS and CDR2 is YYNGEE. This CDR3 has 16 amino acids. The CDR3 region is CASSDNLAGGSDTQYF. As DNA, the CDR3 is TGTGCCAGCAGTGATAATTTAGCGGGGGGGTCAGATACGCAGTATTTT.

The gene calls are TRBV6-2 or TRBV6-3 and TRBJ2-7, with a possible D match to TRBD1 (5 bases). The CDR3 runs 13 residues. Between the trimmed V and J ends, which lost 3 bases and 7 bases, there was a span of 13 bases. Germline CDR1 and CDR2: MNHEY and SVGEGT. The CDR3 nucleotides are TGTGCCAGCAGTTATAAGGGGCCCCAGGAGCAGTACTTC. Encoded protein: CASSYKGPQEQYF.

V gene TRBV28 combines with J gene TRBJ1-2; 7 bases are shared with TRBD1. CDR1 and CDR2 (germline): MDHEN, SYDVKM. This CDR3 is 17 amino acids long. The ends lost 6 bases at V and 4 bases at J; junction bases unmatched: 17. The DNA for the CDR3 is TGTGCCAGCAGCAGGGGGGTCAGGGGCGTTCGGAGCTATGGCTACACCTTC. Translated: CASSRGVRGVRSYGYTF.

The genes are TRBV9 and TRBJ2-1, with a possible D match to TRBD2 (6 bases). Germline V gives CDR1 SGDLS, CDR2 YYNGEE. This CDR3 has 14 residues. V was clipped by 3 bases and J by 12 bases, with 19 bases between them. CDR3 sequence reads: CASSAHGTALGQFF. CDR3 nucleotides: TGTGCCAGCAGCGCCCACGGGACTGCCCTTGGGCAGTTCTTC.

This clone was picked up one time. The chain employs TRBV6-6 and TRBJ1-5; a weak D match, TRBD1 (5 bases). CDR1 is MNHNY and CDR2 is SVGAGI in the germline V gene (reference sequence). This CDR3 comprises 13 residues. V was trimmed by 5 bases and J by 3 bases, leaving 8 bases between them. CDR3 amino acids: CASSETDNQPQHF. The CDR3 nucleotides are TGTGCCAGCAGTGAGACAGACAATCAGCCCCAGCATTTT.

CDR3 residues: CASTYATGLNQPQHF. The CDR3 region has the DNA TGTGCCAGTACCTACGCGACAGGACTCAATCAGCCCCAGCATTTT. This chain links TRBV19 with TRBJ1-5; possibly TRBD1 for D (6 bases). The germline gives CDR1 LNHDA, CDR2 SQIVND (reference sequence). This CDR3 is built from 15 residues. Trimming removed 7 bases from V and 3 bases from J, with 16 bases in between.

The chain combines TRBV12-5 with TRBJ2-3; 9 positions match TRBD2. The trim removed 1 base at V and 2 bases at J, leaving 7 bases unmatched. The CDR3 consists of 17 residues. Germline V gives CDR1 LGHNT, CDR2 FRNRAP. CDR3 in amino acids: CASGLGGGADFTDTQYF. The CDR3 nucleotides are TGTGCTAGTGGTTTGGGCGGGGGGGCAGATTTCACAGATACGCAGTATTTT. Based on the CDR3 plus reference TRBV12-5 and TRBJ2-3, the full variable domain is DARVTQTPRHKVTEMGQEVTMRCQPILGHNTVFWYRQTMMQGLELLAYFRNRAPLDDSGMPKDRFSAEMPDATLATLKIQPSEPRDSAVYFCASGLGGGADFTDTQYFGPGTRLTVL.

This clone was found a few times. This sequence joins TRBV4-2 and TRBJ1-2; 8 bases are shared with TRBD1. CDR1 and CDR2 (germline): LGHNA, YNFKEQ. The CDR3 has 15 amino acids. V lost 1 base, J lost 0 bases, and 1 base stayed unmatched. CDR3 protein: CASSQGQGPNYGYTF. Here the CDR3 DNA reads TGTGCCAGCAGCCAAGGACAGGGGCCTAACTATGGCTACACCTTC.

The chain recombines TRBV16 with TRBJ1-5; D is unresolved. Trimming stripped 0 bases from V and 4 bases from J, with 7 bases between. CDR1 and CDR2 (germline): KGHSY, FQNENV. CDR3 length equals 14 residues. Written as DNA, the CDR3 is TGTGCCAGCAGCCAATCGGGAGGGAATCAGCCCCAGCATTTT. Its protein is CASSQSGGNQPQHF.

The gene calls are TRBV7-9 and TRBJ1-6; TRBD1 matches at 7 bases. V lost 5 bases to trimming and J lost 3 bases; unmatched junction nucleotides: 4. Germline V gene sequence: CDR1 SEHNR, CDR2 FQNEAQ (reference sequence). The CDR3 runs to 15 residues. The CDR3, as DNA: TGTGCCAGCAGCCCTACAGGGGACTATAATTCACCCCTCCACTTT. Amino acid sequence: CASSPTGDYNSPLHF.

The chain has TRBV29-1 and TRBJ2-3; possible D gene TRBD2, 6 bases. The ends were cut back, 7 bases at V and 6 bases at J, with 17 bases in the middle. Per germline, CDR1 SQVTM and CDR2 ANQGSEA. The CDR3 runs to 13 residues. The DNA of the CDR3 is TGCAGCGGGCGGGTTTCGGCGGGGGATACGCAGTATTTT. As protein: CSGRVSAGDTQYF.

This CDR3 is CASSYPPPVETQYF. The CDR3 DNA reads as TGTGCCAGCAGTTATCCCCCCCCCGTAGAGACCCAGTACTTC. This chain connects TRBV6-2 or TRBV6-3 to TRBJ2-5; D not certain. This CDR3 is 14 amino acids long. In germline, CDR1 is MNHEY, CDR2 SVGEGT. The V end was cut by 3 bases, the J end by 4 bases, with 12 bases between.